This TCR beta chain was profiled in a study of cytomegalovirus exposure and HLA in healthy donors. General observations from the study: The listing of 150 to 200 TCR beta chains classed them as cytomegalovirus-associated. Immune exposure information available was restricted to CMV serostatus. TCR beta chain V- and J-gene trimming was linked, in a later analysis, to a missense variant in DCLRE1C.

After removal of 7 bases from V and 4 bases from J, the junction contained 2 bases not matched to a gene. Germline V gene lookup returns CDR1 MNHEY and CDR2 SMNVEV (reference sequence). The length of the CDR3 is 13 residues. In this sample, this clone turned up a few times. What it recognizes is unknown. The PCR had 60 Vbeta and 13 Jbeta primers. The table came from immunoSEQ multiplex PCR; TCRdb's copy has only in-frame clones and leaves some out. Of approximately 95,000 clones listed, 80% to 85% are singletons. Sequences were obtained from PBMCs. The genes are TRBV27 and TRBJ2-5, with TRBD2 matching 11 bases. The sequence came from a woman in her seventies in good health and CMV-seropositive. CDR3 sequence (DNA): TGTGCCAGCAAACTAGCGGGAGCAGAGACCCAGTACTTC. It translates to CASKLAGAETQYF.